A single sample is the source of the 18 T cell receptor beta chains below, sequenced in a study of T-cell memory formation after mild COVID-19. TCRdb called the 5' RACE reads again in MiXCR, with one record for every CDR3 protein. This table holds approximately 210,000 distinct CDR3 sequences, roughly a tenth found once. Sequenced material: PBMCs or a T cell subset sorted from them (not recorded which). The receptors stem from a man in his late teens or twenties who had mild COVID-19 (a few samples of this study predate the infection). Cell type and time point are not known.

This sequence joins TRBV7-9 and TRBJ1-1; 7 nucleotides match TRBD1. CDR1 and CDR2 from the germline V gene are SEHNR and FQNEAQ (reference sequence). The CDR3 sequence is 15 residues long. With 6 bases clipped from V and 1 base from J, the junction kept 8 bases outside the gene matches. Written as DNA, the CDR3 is TGTGCCAGCAGTTTATTTGACAGGGCGAACACTGAAGCTTTCTTT. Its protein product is CASSLFDRANTEAFF.

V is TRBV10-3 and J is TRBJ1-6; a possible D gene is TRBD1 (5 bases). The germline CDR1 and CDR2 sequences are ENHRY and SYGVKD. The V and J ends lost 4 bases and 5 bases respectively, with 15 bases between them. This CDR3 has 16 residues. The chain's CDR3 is CAISGIPGGDNSPLHF. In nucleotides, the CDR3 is TGTGCCATCAGTGGTATCCCGGGAGGGGATAATTCACCCCTCCACTTT.

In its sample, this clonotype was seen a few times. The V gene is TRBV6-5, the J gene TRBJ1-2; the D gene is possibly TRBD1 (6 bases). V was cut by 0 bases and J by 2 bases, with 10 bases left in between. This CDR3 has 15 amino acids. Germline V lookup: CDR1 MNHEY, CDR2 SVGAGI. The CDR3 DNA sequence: TGTGCCAGCAGTTACTCAGGGGGGAGAAACTATGGCTACACCTTC. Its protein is CASSYSGGRNYGYTF.

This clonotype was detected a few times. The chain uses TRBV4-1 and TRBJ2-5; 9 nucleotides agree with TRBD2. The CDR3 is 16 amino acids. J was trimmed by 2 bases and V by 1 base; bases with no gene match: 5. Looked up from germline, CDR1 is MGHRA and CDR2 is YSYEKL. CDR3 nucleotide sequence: TGCGCCAGCAGCCAAGTCAGTAGCGGGGGTCAAGAGACCCAGTACTTC. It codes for CASSQVSSGGQETQYF.

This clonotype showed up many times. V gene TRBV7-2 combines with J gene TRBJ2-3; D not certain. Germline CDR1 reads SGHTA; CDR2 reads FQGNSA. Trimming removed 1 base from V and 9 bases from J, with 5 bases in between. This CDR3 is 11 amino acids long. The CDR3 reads CASSLGPTQYF. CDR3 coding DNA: TGTGCCAGCAGCTTAGGGCCCACGCAGTATTTT.

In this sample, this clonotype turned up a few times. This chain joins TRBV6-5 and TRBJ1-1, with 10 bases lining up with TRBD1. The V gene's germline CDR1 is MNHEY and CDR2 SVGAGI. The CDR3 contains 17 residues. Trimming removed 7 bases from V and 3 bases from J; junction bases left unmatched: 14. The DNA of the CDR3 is TGTGCCAGCAAAAAGACAGGGGGCTTCTTAGGGGACACTGAAGCTTTCTTT. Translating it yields CASKKTGGFLGDTEAFF.

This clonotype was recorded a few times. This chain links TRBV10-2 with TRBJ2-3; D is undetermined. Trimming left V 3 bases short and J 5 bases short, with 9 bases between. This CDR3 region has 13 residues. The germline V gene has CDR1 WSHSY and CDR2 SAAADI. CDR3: CASSDQAQDTQYF. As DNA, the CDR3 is TGCGCCAGCAGTGATCAGGCACAAGATACGCAGTATTTT.

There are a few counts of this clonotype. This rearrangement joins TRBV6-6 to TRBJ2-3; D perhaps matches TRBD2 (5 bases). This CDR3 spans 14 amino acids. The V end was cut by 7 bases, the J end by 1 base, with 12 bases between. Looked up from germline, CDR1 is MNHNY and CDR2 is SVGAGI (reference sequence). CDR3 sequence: CASTPPGGTDTQYF. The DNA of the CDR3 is TGTGCCAGCACTCCCCCCGGGGGCACAGATACGCAGTATTTT.

The CDR3 DNA sequence: TGCAGTGCTGATAATGGACAGCTCATAGGAGGCTATGGCTACACCTTC. Its translation: CSADNGQLIGGYGYTF. V gene TRBV20-1 combines with J gene TRBJ1-2; a weak D match, TRBD1 (6 bases). The CDR3 length is 16 residues. The germline gives CDR1 DFQATT, CDR2 SNEGSKA (reference sequence). Trimming removed 5 bases at V and 4 bases at J, with 23 bases between.

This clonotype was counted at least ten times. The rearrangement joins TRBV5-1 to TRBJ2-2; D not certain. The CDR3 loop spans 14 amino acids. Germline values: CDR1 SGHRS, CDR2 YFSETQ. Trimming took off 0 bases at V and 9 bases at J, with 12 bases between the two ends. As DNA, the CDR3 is TGCGCCAGCAGCTTGGAGTCGCCGTCCAGGGAGCTGTTTTTT. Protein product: CASSLESPSRELFF.

CDR3 DNA: TGCAGCGTCGGCCGGGCGGAGGGAGAGACCCAGTACTTC. It encodes CSVGRAEGETQYF. V gene TRBV29-1 combines with J gene TRBJ2-5; D may be TRBD2 (6 bases). The CDR3 is 13 amino acids. Between the trimmed V and J ends, which lost 6 bases and 4 bases, there was a span of 15 bases. CDR1 SQVTM and CDR2 ANQGSEA come from the germline V gene.

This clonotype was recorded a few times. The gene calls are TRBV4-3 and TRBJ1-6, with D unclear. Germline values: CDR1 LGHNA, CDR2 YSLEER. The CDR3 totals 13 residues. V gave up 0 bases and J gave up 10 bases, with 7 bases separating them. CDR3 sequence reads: CASSQDRESPLHF. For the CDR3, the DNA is TGCGCCAGCAGCCAAGATAGAGAATCACCCCTCCACTTT.

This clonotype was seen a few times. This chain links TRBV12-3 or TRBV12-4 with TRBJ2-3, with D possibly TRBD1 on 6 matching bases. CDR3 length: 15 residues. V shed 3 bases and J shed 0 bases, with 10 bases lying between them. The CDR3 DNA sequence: TGTGCCAGCAGTTTGCAGGGGATGAGCACAGATACGCAGTATTTT. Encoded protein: CASSLQGMSTDTQYF.

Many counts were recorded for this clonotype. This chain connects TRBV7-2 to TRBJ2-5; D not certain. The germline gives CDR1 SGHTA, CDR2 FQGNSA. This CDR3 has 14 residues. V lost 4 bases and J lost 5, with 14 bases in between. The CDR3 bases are TGTGCCAGCAGCTCCCATCCCGGGCGCGAGACCCAGTACTTC. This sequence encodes CASSSHPGRETQYF.

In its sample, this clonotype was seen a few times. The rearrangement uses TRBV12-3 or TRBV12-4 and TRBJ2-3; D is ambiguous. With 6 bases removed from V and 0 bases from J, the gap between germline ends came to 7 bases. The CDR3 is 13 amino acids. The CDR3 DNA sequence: TGTGCCAGCAGGTTGCCTAGCACAGATACGCAGTATTTT. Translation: CASRLPSTDTQYF.

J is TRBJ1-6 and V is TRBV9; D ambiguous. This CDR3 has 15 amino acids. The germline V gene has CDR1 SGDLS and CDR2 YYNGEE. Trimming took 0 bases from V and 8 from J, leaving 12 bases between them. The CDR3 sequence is CASSVGVGGDSPLHF. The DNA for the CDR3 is TGTGCCAGCAGCGTAGGGGTCGGCGGAGATTCACCCCTCCACTTT.

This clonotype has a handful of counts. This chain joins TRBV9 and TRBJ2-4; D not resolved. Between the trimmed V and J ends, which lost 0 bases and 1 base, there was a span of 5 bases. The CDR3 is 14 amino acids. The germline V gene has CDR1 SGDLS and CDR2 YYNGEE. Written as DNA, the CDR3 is TGTGCCAGCAGCGTAGATGCGGCCAAAAACATTCAGTACTTC. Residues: CASSVDAAKNIQYF.

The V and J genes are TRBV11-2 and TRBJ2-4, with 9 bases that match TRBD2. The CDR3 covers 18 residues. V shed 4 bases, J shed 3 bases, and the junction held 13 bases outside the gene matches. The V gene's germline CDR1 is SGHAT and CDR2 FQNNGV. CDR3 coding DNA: TGTGCCAGCAGCTGGCGAGCGGGGGGCTCCCGCAGCAAAAACATTCAGTACTTC. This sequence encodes CASSWRAGGSRSKNIQYF.